Ten or more counts support the clone carrying this T cell receptor beta chain. No antigen is known for it. These data belong to a study of identical twins. In TCRdb, the 5' RACE reads were re-called with MiXCR into one record per CDR3 protein. The sample comprises more than 600,000 distinct CDR3 sequences, over 15% of which are singletons, and under 15% rests with the top ten. Study outcomes and limitations: Conclusions leaned on cross-sectional statistical analysis and did not track the same donors over time.

The CDR3 spans 14 residues. The germline CDR1 and CDR2 sequences are SGHRS and YFSETQ. The ends were cut back, 4 bases at V and 0 bases at J, with 11 bases in the middle. This same sample was also part of a study on T cells expressing NK-cell markers. This second study notes: Underlying the TCR beta repertoires were sorted CD3+CD56+NKG2C+, CD3+CD56+NKG2C- and CD3+CD56-NKG2C+ T cells. The leading position in the CD3+CD56-NKG2C+ fraction of several donors also went to these clonotypes.

The sequence was obtained from a woman between 18 and 30 years old in good health. This chain links TRBV5-1 with TRBJ2-7; tentative D call: TRBD2 (5 bases). Sequencing was done on a sample of PBMCs. The CDR3, as DNA: TGCGCCAGCAGCATGACGGGGTCCTCCTACGAGCAGTACTTC. Protein product: CASSMTGSSYEQYF.